This T cell receptor (beta chain) was sequenced during a study of T-cell memory formation after mild COVID-19. Across the study: The study found TCR clusters largely donor specific. Points from the study as a whole: Clones that contracted from day 15 to 85 were balanced CD4/CD8, while later expanders leaned CD4+.

The V and J ends lost 4 bases and 5 bases respectively, with 17 bases between them. The CDR3 sequence is 16 residues long. Worth noting for this clonotype: Its target is not known.

TCRdb re-analysed the 5' RACE reads in MiXCR, keeping a single row per CDR3 protein. The sample carries 450,000 to 650,000 distinct CDR3 sequences, just over 20% recorded once. The rearrangement joins TRBV12-3 or TRBV12-4 to TRBJ2-2; possible D gene TRBD1, 6 bases. Sequencing was done on a sample of PBMCs or a T cell subset sorted from them (not recorded which). This clonotype was obtained from an adult woman who had mild COVID-19 (a few samples of this study predate the infection). Cell type and time point are not known. The CDR3 DNA is TGTGCCAGCAGTTCTCGTCCGGGACAACAAACCGGGGAGCTGTTTTTT. Protein: CASSSRPGQQTGELFF.